This T cell receptor (beta chain) derives from a study of molecular identifiers for immune sequencing clone quantification. Library preparation followed earlier protocols using designated TCR primers. MiXCR, applied by TCRdb to the PCR reads, yields one record per CDR3 protein. The repertoire has roughly 320,000 distinct CDR3 sequences, 24% of them found once; the top ten carry 0.65% to 0.75%. This clonotype was counted many times. What it recognizes is unknown. V was pared by 4 bases and J by 1 base, with 7 bases of the junction left unmatched. The CDR3 is 15 amino acids. In germline, CDR1 is MDHEN, CDR2 SYDVKM. Study results and caveats: Clones with over 20 RNA copies captured over 97% of effector molecules but under 1% of naive ones.

This TCR came from a human donor in good health. Some libraries in this study had Jurkat cell RNA spiked in. J is TRBJ2-7 and V is TRBV28, with 7 positions matching TRBD1. Sample: naive CD8+ T cells from blood, with Jurkat cell RNA spiked in. The subset denotes: FACS-sorted CD8+CD4-CCR7+CD45RA+ naive T cells. The DNA of the CDR3 is TGTGCCAGCAGTTACCCCTACAGGGGTTCCTACGAGCAGTACTTC. Protein: CASSYPYRGSYEQYF.